The 18 T cell receptor beta chains reported below all come from one sample, sequenced in a study of lymphopenia after photon versus proton radiotherapy. Profiled with immunoSEQ multiplex PCR; TCRdb holds only in-frame clones, not every one. The sample yields about 50,000 clones, around 83% seen once. Source: peripheral blood, taken from a patient treated with photon-based radiotherapy. The receptors here all came from a middle-aged man with gastric cancer.

This clone came up a few times. The chain combines TRBV28 with TRBJ1-2, with a possible D match to TRBD1 (6 bases). Between the trimmed V and J ends, which lost 6 bases and 4 bases, there was a span of 27 bases. The CDR3 consists of 18 residues. CDR1 and CDR2 (germline): MDHEN, SYDVKM. CDR3 DNA sequence: TGTGCCAGCAGAACCCCAGGGCAGGGGAAAGGCCTCGGCTATGGCTACACCTTC. Amino acid sequence: CASRTPGQGKGLGYGYTF.

The CDR3 region is CASRGGQGGQPQHF. CDR3 bases: TGTGCCAGCAGGGGAGGACAGGGAGGTCAGCCCCAGCATTTT. The chain is built from TRBV28 and TRBJ1-5; 8 bases fit TRBD1. V was clipped by 6 bases and J by 6 bases; unmatched bases: 7. Per germline, CDR1 MDHEN and CDR2 SYDVKM. This CDR3 region has 14 residues.

The chain is built from TRBV4-2 and TRBJ2-3; 9 positions match TRBD2. The CDR3 loop spans 18 amino acids. Germline CDR1 is LGHNA and CDR2 is YNFKEQ. Trimming at V came to 0 bases and at J to 4 bases, leaving 11 bases not matched to a gene. Written as DNA, the CDR3 is TGTGCCAGCAGCCAAGATCGGACCGGGCGGGAGGGCCCAGATACGCAGTATTTT. Its translation is CASSQDRTGREGPDTQYF.

The rearrangement uses TRBV6-5 and TRBJ2-1; TRBD2 agrees at 7 bases. Unmatched junction bases numbered 7, after V lost 2 bases and J lost 3 bases. This CDR3 is 16 amino acids long. CDR1 and CDR2 (germline): MNHEY, SVGAGI. CDR3 amino acids: CASSYGGSGRYNEQFF. DNA of the CDR3: TGTGCCAGCAGTTACGGCGGGAGCGGTCGCTACAATGAGCAGTTCTTC.

The V call is TRBV6-5, the J call TRBJ2-3; TRBD2 agrees at 9 bases. J was trimmed by 4 bases and V by 7 bases; bases with no gene match: 3. Germline assignment: CDR1 MNHEY and CDR2 SVGAGI. The CDR3 is made up of 13 amino acids. The CDR3 is CASKPSGADTQYF. The CDR3 nucleotides read TGTGCCAGCAAGCCTAGCGGGGCAGATACGCAGTATTTT.

V is TRBV7-8 and J is TRBJ1-2; TRBD1 matches 7 bases. V gave up 5 bases and J gave up 4 bases; unmatched junction bases: 13. This CDR3 contains 16 residues. CDR1 and CDR2 from the germline V gene are SGHVS and FQNEAQ. Here the CDR3 DNA reads TGTGCCAGCAGCGTATCCACCGCAGGGGGGGCCTATGGCTACACCTTC. Residues: CASSVSTAGGAYGYTF.

The CDR3 here is CASSLVGATPYNEQFF. DNA of the CDR3: TGTGCCAGCAGCTTGGTGGGAGCGACTCCCTACAATGAGCAGTTCTTC. The chain recombines TRBV5-4 with TRBJ2-1; possible D gene TRBD2, 5 bases. Germline CDR1 reads SGHNT; CDR2 reads YYREEE (reference sequence). This CDR3 spans 16 amino acids. V was cut by 0 bases and J by 2 bases, with 12 bases left in between.

CDR3 in amino acids: CASRSINTGELFF. In nucleotides, the CDR3 is TGTGCCAGCAGGTCCATTAACACCGGGGAGCTGTTTTTT. The chain links TRBV28 to TRBJ2-2; D unclear. The V and J ends lost 6 bases and 2 bases respectively, with 7 bases between them. The CDR3 contains 13 residues. Germline-derived CDR1 and CDR2 are MDHEN and SYDVKM.

V usage is TRBV5-6 and J usage is TRBJ2-7; TRBD2 matches at 13 bases. The ends lost 3 bases at V and 7 bases at J; junction bases unmatched: 4. This CDR3 is 14 amino acids long. Looked up from germline, CDR1 is SGHDT and CDR2 is YYEEEE. As DNA, the CDR3 is TGTGCCAGCAGCTCACTAGCGGGAGGGAGAGAGCAGTACTTC. Amino acids: CASSSLAGGREQYF.

V gene TRBV19 combines with J gene TRBJ1-5; perhaps TRBD1 as D (5 bases). V dropped 5 bases and J dropped 5 bases, with 16 bases sitting between them. This CDR3 comprises 15 residues. CDR1 and CDR2 from the germline V gene are LNHDA and SQIVND (reference sequence). Here the CDR3 DNA reads TGTGCCAGTAGTCCCCAAGGAACAGGTGATCAGCCCCAGCATTTT. Translating it yields CASSPQGTGDQPQHF.

The count of this clone is one. The V call is TRBV23-1, the J call TRBJ2-1; D is perhaps TRBD1 (6 bases). TRBV23-1 is sorted into the ORF group, with uncertain function. The CDR3 has 18 amino acids. The V gene lost 1 base and the J gene lost 8 bases, with 24 bases spanning the gap. The CDR3 spells CASSQYAEGTPKEDEQFF. CDR3 nucleotide sequence: TGCGCCAGCAGTCAATACGCCGAGGGGACACCTAAGGAGGATGAGCAGTTCTTC.

This chain links TRBV28 with TRBJ1-1; 7 nucleotides match TRBD1. This CDR3 is 13 amino acids long. V lost 5 bases, J lost 8 bases, and 8 bases stayed unmatched. The germline gives CDR1 MDHEN, CDR2 SYDVKM. The CDR3 DNA reads TGTGCCAGCAGTCCTGACAGGGTGAGAGAAGCTTTCTTT. Its protein product is CASSPDRVREAFF.

The chain recombines TRBV5-6 with TRBJ2-3; D is unclear. Trimming cost V 1 base and J 10 bases, with 19 bases left between them. Per germline, CDR1 SGHDT and CDR2 YYEEEE. The CDR3 runs 15 residues. CDR3 bases: TGTGCCAGCAGCTTGCGGCCAGATAAGGGCTTGGCGCAGTATTTT. Protein product: CASSLRPDKGLAQYF.

The chain carries TRBV6-5 and TRBJ1-2; D might be TRBD1 (5 bases). Trimming took 8 bases from V and 4 from J, leaving 17 bases between them. The CDR3 is 14 amino acids. Per germline, CDR1 MNHEY and CDR2 SVGAGI. The CDR3, as DNA: TGTGCCAGCCGGGACCTGTCGATCGTCTATGGCTACACCTTC. The encoded protein is CASRDLSIVYGYTF.

There are a few counts of this clone. The rearrangement uses TRBV11-2 and TRBJ2-1; 8 bases align to TRBD2. CDR3 length equals 16 residues. Germline V gene sequence: CDR1 SGHAT, CDR2 FQNNGV. Losses at the gene ends were 1 base for V and 7 bases for J; bases not matched to a gene: 9. CDR3 sequence: CASSLVVGRAKNEQFF. The CDR3 DNA reads as TGTGCCAGCAGCTTAGTGGTCGGGAGGGCCAAGAATGAGCAGTTCTTC.

This clone has a single count. The V and J genes are TRBV27 and TRBJ1-2, with 9 bases matching TRBD1. With 7 bases clipped from V and 4 bases from J, the junction kept 19 bases outside the gene matches. This CDR3 spans 18 amino acids. Germline V CDR1 and CDR2: MNHEY, SMNVEV (reference sequence). The CDR3 DNA reads as TGTGCCAGCATTCTTAACCGGGACAGGGCCCTAACCTTCTATGGCTACACCTTC. Its protein product is CASILNRDRALTFYGYTF.

This clone was detected once. The V call is TRBV28, the J call TRBJ2-5; TRBD2 matches 7 bases. The CDR3 length is 15 residues. CDR1 MDHEN and CDR2 SYDVKM come from the germline V gene. Germline trimming cut 3 bases from V and 2 bases from J; bases unmatched to any gene: 6. The chain's CDR3 is CASSLSIAGQETQYF. The CDR3 DNA reads as TGTGCCAGCAGTTTGAGTATAGCGGGTCAAGAGACCCAGTACTTC.

The V call is TRBV6-5, the J call TRBJ1-5, with 7 nucleotides matching TRBD1. V gave up 8 bases and J gave up 1 base; unmatched junction bases: 2. The CDR3 sequence is 13 residues long. Germline loops: CDR1 MNHEY, CDR2 SVGAGI. CDR3 in amino acids: CASSGGSNQPQHF. The DNA for the CDR3 is TGTGCCAGCTCAGGGGGGAGCAATCAGCCCCAGCATTTT.